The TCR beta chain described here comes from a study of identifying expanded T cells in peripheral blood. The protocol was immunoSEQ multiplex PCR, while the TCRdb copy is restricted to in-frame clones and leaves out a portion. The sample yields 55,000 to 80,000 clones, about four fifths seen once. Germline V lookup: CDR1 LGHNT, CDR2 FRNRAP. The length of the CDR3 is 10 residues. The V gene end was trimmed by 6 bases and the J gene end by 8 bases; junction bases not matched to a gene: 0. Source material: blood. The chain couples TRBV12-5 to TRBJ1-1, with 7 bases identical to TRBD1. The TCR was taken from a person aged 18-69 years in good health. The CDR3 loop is CASGQGEAFF. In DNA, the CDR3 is TGTGCTAGTGGACAGGGGGAAGCTTTCTTT.